This T cell receptor (beta chain) derives from a study of T cell repertoires in cytomegalovirus infection. The overall study: It was the public TCR beta signatures that indicated both CMV infection and matching HLA type.

From the reads, TCRdb called clonotypes with MiXCR, one entry per CDR3 protein. The data hold 570,000 or so distinct CDR3 sequences, with 40% observed a single time. Findings and caveats of the study: HLA-C-restricted CMV clonotypes gave the most frequent clonotype in two of eight donors.

With regard to this clonotype: Its antigen is not known.

The CDR3 extends over 18 amino acids. J lost 2 bases, V lost 5 bases, and 17 bases had no gene match. CDR1 and CDR2 from the germline V gene are SEHNR and FQNEAQ (reference sequence). This receptor was taken from a human donor in good health (CMV status not recorded). Some clones in this sample may be carry-over from other donors' samples. The sequencing used cultured PBMCs, collected from culture after CMV antigen stimulation. The chain is built from TRBV7-9 and TRBJ1-2, with 7 bases that match TRBD1. The CDR3 sequence: CASSPPGGRDSANYGYTF. The CDR3 region has the DNA TGTGCCAGCAGCCCTCCGGGGGGGAGGGACAGTGCGAACTATGGCTACACCTTC.